A single sample gave rise to the 29 T cell receptor beta chains below, sequenced in a study of CD8 T cells in ankylosing spondylitis. From the 5' RACE reads, TCRdb called clonotypes with MiXCR, one entry per CDR3 protein. The sample lists 230,000 or so distinct CDR3 sequences, 20% to 30% occurring once. The sequenced sample was blood, either unsorted or a sorted T cell fraction (not recorded which). These receptors were taken from a male donor with ankylosing spondylitis or in good health (not recorded which).

V usage is TRBV24-1 and J usage is TRBJ2-7; 7 bases map to TRBD1. The CDR3 totals 13 residues. J lost 2 bases, V lost 11 bases, and 8 bases had no gene match. Germline V gene data show CDR1 as KGHDR and CDR2 as SFDVKD. The CDR3 loop is CANLTGDPYEQYF. The CDR3 DNA is TGTGCCAACTTAACAGGGGACCCCTACGAGCAGTACTTC.

The V gene is TRBV27, the J gene TRBJ2-3; 7 bases agree with TRBD2. V was clipped by 3 bases and J by 6 bases; unmatched bases: 15. The CDR3 has 17 amino acids. Per the germline V gene, CDR1 is MNHEY and CDR2 is SMNVEV (reference sequence). CDR3 nucleotide sequence: TGTGCCAGCAGTTTTAATTCGGCGGGGGAACCCCCGGATACGCAGTATTTT. This gives the protein CASSFNSAGEPPDTQYF.

The sample holds many counts of this clonotype. V is TRBV12-3 or TRBV12-4 and J is TRBJ2-1; 8 bases fit TRBD2. V was pared by 2 bases and J by 4 bases, with 4 bases of the junction left unmatched. This CDR3 contains 15 residues. The CDR3 DNA follows: TGTGCCAGCAGTTTATGGACGGGGGGGTACAATGAGCAGTTCTTC. It codes for CASSLWTGGYNEQFF.

This sequence joins TRBV10-3 and TRBJ2-7; 8 nucleotides align to TRBD1. This CDR3 has 14 amino acids. The germline CDR1 and CDR2 sequences are ENHRY and SYGVKD. V trimming: 6 bases; J trimming: 1 base; junction bases outside the gene matches: 5. CDR3 loop: CAIREDRASYEQYF. Here the CDR3 DNA reads TGTGCCATCAGGGAGGACAGGGCGTCCTACGAGCAGTACTTC.

This clonotype was recorded once. The chain combines TRBV29-1 with TRBJ2-5; 8 positions agree with TRBD2. The CDR3 is made up of 14 amino acids. In germline, CDR1 is SQVTM, CDR2 ANQGSEA. Losses at the gene ends were 6 bases for V and 4 bases for J; bases not matched to a gene: 10. CDR3 sequence (DNA): TGCAGCGTGGGGGGGACTAGTATGGGAGAGACCCAGTACTTC. The encoded protein is CSVGGTSMGETQYF.

This clonotype was counted ten times or more. This sequence joins TRBV4-1 and TRBJ2-1; D perhaps matches TRBD1 (5 bases). Germline CDR1 reads MGHRA; CDR2 reads YSYEKL. The V end was cut by 4 bases, the J end by 11 bases, with 18 bases between. This CDR3 is built from 14 residues. The CDR3 nucleotides are TGCGCCAGCAGCCCATACGACGACAGCCGAAAGCAGTTCTTC. Its translation: CASSPYDDSRKQFF.

This chain joins TRBV12-3 or TRBV12-4 and TRBJ2-2, with 7 positions matching TRBD1. This CDR3 is built from 13 residues. Germline trimming cut 6 bases from V and 6 bases from J; bases unmatched to any gene: 4. CDR3 sequence reads: CASRPTGAGELFF. For the CDR3, the DNA is TGTGCCAGCAGGCCTACAGGGGCCGGGGAGCTGTTTTTT.

This clonotype came up many times. The rearrangement joins TRBV25-1 to TRBJ2-7, with 8 nucleotides matching TRBD1. V was clipped by 7 bases and J by 4 bases; unmatched bases: 9. The CDR3 sequence is 14 residues long. Per germline, CDR1 MGHDK and CDR2 SYGVNS. DNA for the CDR3: TGTGCCAGCATCGGGCAGGGGGCTGGATACGAGCAGTACTTC. It yields the protein CASIGQGAGYEQYF.

This clonotype was detected many times. This chain joins TRBV20-1 and TRBJ2-7; D gene unclear. CDR1 is DFQATT and CDR2 is SNEGSKA in the germline V gene (reference sequence). The CDR3 has 15 residues. Trimming left V 0 bases short and J 5 bases short, with 17 bases between. The CDR3 nucleotides are TGCAGTGCTAGAGAGCTGGGTGGAAGCAGCCACGAGCAGTACTTC. Protein sequence: CSARELGGSSHEQYF.

V and J are TRBV6-6 and TRBJ2-7; D gene ambiguous. CDR1 and CDR2 from the germline V gene are MNHNY and SVGAGI (reference sequence). This CDR3 comprises 13 residues. V was trimmed by 1 base and J by 5 bases, leaving 9 bases between them. CDR3 nucleotides: TGTGCCAGCAGTTACTGGTTAGAGCACGAGCAGTACTTC. This encodes CASSYWLEHEQYF.

This sequence joins TRBV4-2 and TRBJ2-5; 9 nucleotides agree with TRBD1. The CDR3 is made up of 12 amino acids. Germline V gene lookup returns CDR1 LGHNA and CDR2 YNFKEQ. CDR3 loop: CASLGQGETQYF. The CDR3 region has the DNA TGTGCTAGTTTGGGACAGGGAGAGACCCAGTACTTC.

This clonotype was counted many times. The chain recombines TRBV18 with TRBJ2-3; TRBD2 matches at 9 bases. From germline, CDR1 is KGHSH and CDR2 LQKENI. Trimming at V came to 5 bases and at J to 3 bases, leaving 6 bases not matched to a gene. The CDR3 totals 15 residues. The CDR3 loop reads CASSSAGGQTDTQYF. CDR3 coding DNA: TGTGCCAGCTCATCGGCGGGGGGGCAGACAGATACGCAGTATTTT. Supplemented by reference TRBV18 and TRBJ2-3, the full variable domain reads NAGVMQNPRHLVRRRGQEARLRCSPMKGHSHVYWYRQLPEEGLKFMVYLQKENIIDESGMPKERFSAEFPKEGPSILRIQQVVRGDSAAYFCASSSAGGQTDTQYFGPGTRLTVL.

This clonotype was counted ten times or more. V is TRBV9 and J is TRBJ2-3; tentative D call: TRBD2 (5 bases). CDR3 size: 15 residues. The V and J ends lost 4 bases and 6 bases respectively, with 18 bases between them. From germline, CDR1 is SGDLS and CDR2 YYNGEE. The CDR3: CASSPTRARWDTQYF. CDR3 coding DNA: TGTGCCAGCAGCCCCACTAGGGCCAGGTGGGATACGCAGTATTTT. Filled out from reference TRBV9 and TRBJ2-3, the complete variable domain reads DSGVTQTPKHLITATGQRVTLRCSPRSGDLSVYWYQQSLDQGLQFLIQYYNGEERAKGNILERFSAQQFPDLHSELNLSSLELGDSALYFCASSPTRARWDTQYFGPGTRLTVL.

This clonotype was observed at least ten times. The chain joins TRBV5-1 to TRBJ2-3; 7 nucleotides match TRBD1. The germline V gene has CDR1 SGHRS and CDR2 YFSETQ. The CDR3 totals 14 residues. J was trimmed by 4 bases and V by 5 bases; bases with no gene match: 7. The CDR3 DNA follows: TGCGCCAGCAGTAGGGGACAGATACCAGATACGCAGTATTTT. It specifies CASSRGQIPDTQYF.

There are many counts of this clonotype. The V and J genes are TRBV6-5 and TRBJ2-7, with D possibly TRBD2 on 5 matching bases. V was clipped by 1 base and J by 11 bases, with 15 bases between them. The CDR3 runs 13 residues. From germline, CDR1 is MNHEY and CDR2 SVGAGI. The CDR3 spells CASSYLEEGAEYF. CDR3 sequence (DNA): TGTGCCAGCAGTTACTTGGAAGAGGGCGCCGAGTACTTC.

The chain couples TRBV5-4 to TRBJ2-7, with 10 positions matching TRBD1. CDR1 is SGHNT and CDR2 is YYREEE in the germline V gene (reference sequence). The J segment lost 7 bases and the V segment lost 4 bases, leaving 17 bases of the junction unmatched. The CDR3 extends over 17 amino acids. The CDR3 reads CASSPRDRGLSPQEQYF. The CDR3 region has the DNA TGTGCCAGCAGCCCCAGGGACAGGGGTTTGTCCCCTCAAGAGCAGTACTTC.

In this sample, this clonotype turned up many times. The CDR3 sequence is CATRSGTTGELFF. DNA for the CDR3: TGTGCCACCCGGAGCGGGACGACCGGGGAGCTGTTTTTT. J is TRBJ2-2 and V is TRBV12-3 or TRBV12-4; TRBD2 matches at 7 bases. This CDR3 is built from 13 residues. The V gene end was trimmed by 10 bases and the J gene end by 5 bases; junction bases not matched to a gene: 7.

The rearrangement joins TRBV7-8 to TRBJ2-1; D might be TRBD1 or TRBD2, each matching 5 bases. Germline values: CDR1 SGHVS, CDR2 FQNEAQ. CDR3 size: 14 residues. V lost 3 bases, J lost 4 bases, and 10 bases lay in between. The CDR3 protein is CASSLGDRYNEQFF. The DNA for the CDR3 is TGTGCCAGCAGCTTGGGGGATCGGTACAATGAGCAGTTCTTC.

A few counts support this clonotype. The V gene is TRBV20-1, the J gene TRBJ1-2; tentatively, D is TRBD1 (6 bases). The ends were cut back, 4 bases at V and 8 bases at J, with 23 bases in the middle. CDR1 and CDR2 (germline): DFQATT, SNEGSKA (reference sequence). CDR3 size: 15 residues. The DNA for the CDR3 is TGCAGTGCTACCGACAGCAAAGGGGGACTTTCGGGCTACACCTTC. Translated, it gives CSATDSKGGLSGYTF.

The rearrangement uses TRBV20-1 and TRBJ2-3; 9 bases are a match to TRBD2. The junction had 11 bases not matched to a gene; V was cut back by 5 bases and J by 5 bases. The CDR3 has 15 amino acids. Germline V CDR1 and CDR2: DFQATT, SNEGSKA (reference sequence). CDR3 bases: TGCAGTGCTGGTGGCGGGGGGGCCCGCGGAGATACGCAGTATTTT. Encoded protein: CSAGGGGARGDTQYF.

The genes are TRBV20-1 and TRBJ2-3; 9 bases are a match to TRBD2. The CDR3 consists of 15 residues. Germline CDR1 DFQATT, CDR2 SNEGSKA (reference sequence). With V trimmed by 3 bases and J by 4 bases, 8 bases remained unmatched. The CDR3 here is CSARTLAGPPDTQYF. The CDR3 bases are TGCAGTGCTAGGACCCTAGCGGGGCCCCCAGATACGCAGTATTTT.

This clonotype has a handful of counts. The chain uses TRBV4-2 and TRBJ2-2, with D perhaps being TRBD1 or TRBD2 (6 bases each). This CDR3 is built from 20 residues. Germline CDR1 LGHNA, CDR2 YNFKEQ. Trimming pared 1 base from V and 0 bases from J, leaving 21 bases between. The CDR3 DNA follows: TGTGCCAGCAGCCAAGTTAAGGGGGGCCCCGGGCTGACGAACACCGGGGAGCTGTTTTTT. It encodes CASSQVKGGPGLTNTGELFF.

This clonotype occurred once. This chain uses TRBV2 with TRBJ2-3; TRBD1 is a possible D gene (6 bases). V was cut by 6 bases and J by 1 base, with 23 bases left in between. Per germline, CDR1 SNHLY and CDR2 FYNNEI. This CDR3 contains 18 residues. CDR3 DNA sequence: TGTGCCAGCAGGAGGCAACAGGGAGAGTCCGGTGGCACAGATACGCAGTATTTT. Protein: CASRRQQGESGGTDTQYF.

V gene TRBV20-1 combines with J gene TRBJ2-3, with a possible D match to TRBD2 (7 bases). Germline V CDR1 and CDR2: DFQATT, SNEGSKA (reference sequence). V gave up 0 bases and J gave up 4 bases, with 14 bases separating them. This CDR3 has 15 residues. The CDR3 DNA sequence: TGCAGTGCTAGAGATGAAGGGGGGGCCGCAGATACGCAGTATTTT. Translating it yields CSARDEGGAADTQYF.

At least ten counts were recorded for this clonotype. The genes are TRBV6-4 and TRBJ2-1; 11 bases fit TRBD2. The CDR3 has 14 amino acids. The V gene's germline CDR1 is MRHNA and CDR2 SNTAGT. Trimming at V came to 6 bases and at J to 7 bases, leaving 5 bases not matched to a gene. This CDR3 is CASSTSGGVNEQFF. CDR3 DNA: TGTGCCAGCAGCACTAGCGGGGGAGTGAATGAGCAGTTCTTC.

This clonotype was seen ten or more times. V usage is TRBV20-1 and J usage is TRBJ1-1, with TRBD1 matching 7 bases. The ends lost 6 bases at V and 7 bases at J; junction bases unmatched: 11. The CDR3 has 13 residues. Germline CDR1 is DFQATT and CDR2 is SNEGSKA (reference sequence). The CDR3 DNA follows: TGCAGTGCGAATACAGGGGAATGGGTTGAAGCTTTCTTT. This gives the protein CSANTGEWVEAFF.

This clonotype was counted only a few times. The chain joins TRBV10-3 to TRBJ2-3; TRBD2 aligns across 12 bases. Germline V gives CDR1 ENHRY, CDR2 SYGVKD. This CDR3 region has 16 residues. With 5 bases clipped from V and 2 bases from J, the junction kept 5 bases outside the gene matches. The CDR3 nucleotides are TGTGCCATCAGTTTTGGACTAGCGGGGTCCACAGATACGCAGTATTTT. Translation gives CAISFGLAGSTDTQYF.

V and J are TRBV6-5 and TRBJ2-4; D gene unclear. In germline, CDR1 is MNHEY, CDR2 SVGAGI. CDR3 length: 14 residues. V was cut by 2 bases and J by 7 bases, with 12 bases left in between. CDR3 loop: CASSYTHLGNIQYF. The CDR3 DNA reads as TGTGCCAGCAGTTACACACACTTGGGGAACATTCAGTACTTC.

This clonotype was counted once. The DNA of the CDR3 is TGTGCCAGCAGCTATGTTCATGGCTACACCTTC. It is translated as CASSYVHGYTF. The chain employs TRBV12-3 or TRBV12-4 and TRBJ1-2; no clear D. Trimming stripped 6 bases from V and 6 bases from J, with 8 bases between. The CDR3 spans 11 residues.